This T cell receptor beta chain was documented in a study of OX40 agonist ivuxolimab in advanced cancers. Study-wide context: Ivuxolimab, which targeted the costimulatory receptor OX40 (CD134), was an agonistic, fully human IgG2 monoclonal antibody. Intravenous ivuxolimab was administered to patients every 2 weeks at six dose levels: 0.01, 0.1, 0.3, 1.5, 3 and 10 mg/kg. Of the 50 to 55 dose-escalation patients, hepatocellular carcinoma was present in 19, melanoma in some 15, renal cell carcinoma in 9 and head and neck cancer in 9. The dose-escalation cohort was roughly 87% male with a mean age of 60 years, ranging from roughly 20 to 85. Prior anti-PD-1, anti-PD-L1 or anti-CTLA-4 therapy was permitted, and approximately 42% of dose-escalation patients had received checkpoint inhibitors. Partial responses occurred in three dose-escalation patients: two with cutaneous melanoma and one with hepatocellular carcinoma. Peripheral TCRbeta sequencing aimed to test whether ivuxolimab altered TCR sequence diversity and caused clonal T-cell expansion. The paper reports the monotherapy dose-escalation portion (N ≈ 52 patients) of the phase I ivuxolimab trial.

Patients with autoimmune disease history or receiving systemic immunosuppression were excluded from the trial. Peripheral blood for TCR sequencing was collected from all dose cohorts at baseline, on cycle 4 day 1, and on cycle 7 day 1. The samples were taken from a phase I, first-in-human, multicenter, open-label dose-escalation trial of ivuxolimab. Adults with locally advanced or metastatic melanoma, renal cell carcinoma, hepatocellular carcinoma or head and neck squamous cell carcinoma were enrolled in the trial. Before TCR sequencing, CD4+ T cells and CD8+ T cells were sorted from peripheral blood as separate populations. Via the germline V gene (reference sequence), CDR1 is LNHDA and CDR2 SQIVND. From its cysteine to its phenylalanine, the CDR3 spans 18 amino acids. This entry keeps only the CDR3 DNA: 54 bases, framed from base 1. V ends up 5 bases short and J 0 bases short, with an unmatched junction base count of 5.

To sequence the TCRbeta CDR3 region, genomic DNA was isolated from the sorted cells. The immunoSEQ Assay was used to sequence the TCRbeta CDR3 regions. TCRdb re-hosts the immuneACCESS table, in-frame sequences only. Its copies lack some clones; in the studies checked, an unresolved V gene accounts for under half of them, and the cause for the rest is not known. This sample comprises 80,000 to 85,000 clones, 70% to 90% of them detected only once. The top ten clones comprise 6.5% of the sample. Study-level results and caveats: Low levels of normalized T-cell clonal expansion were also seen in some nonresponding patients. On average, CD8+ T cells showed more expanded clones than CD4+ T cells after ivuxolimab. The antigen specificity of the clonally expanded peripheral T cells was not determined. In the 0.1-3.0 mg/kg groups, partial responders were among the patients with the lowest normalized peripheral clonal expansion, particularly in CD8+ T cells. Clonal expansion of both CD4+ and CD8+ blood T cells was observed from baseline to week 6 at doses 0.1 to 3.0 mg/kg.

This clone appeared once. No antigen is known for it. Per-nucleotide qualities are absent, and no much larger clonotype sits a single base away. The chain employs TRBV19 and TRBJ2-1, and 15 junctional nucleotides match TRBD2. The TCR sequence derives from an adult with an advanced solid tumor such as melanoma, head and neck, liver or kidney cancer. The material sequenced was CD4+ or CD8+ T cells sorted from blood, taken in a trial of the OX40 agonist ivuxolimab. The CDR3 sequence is CASSSGTSGGSSYNEQFF. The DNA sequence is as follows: TGTGCCAGTAGTTCCGGGACTAGCGGGGGGAGCTCCTACAATGAGCAGTTCTTC.